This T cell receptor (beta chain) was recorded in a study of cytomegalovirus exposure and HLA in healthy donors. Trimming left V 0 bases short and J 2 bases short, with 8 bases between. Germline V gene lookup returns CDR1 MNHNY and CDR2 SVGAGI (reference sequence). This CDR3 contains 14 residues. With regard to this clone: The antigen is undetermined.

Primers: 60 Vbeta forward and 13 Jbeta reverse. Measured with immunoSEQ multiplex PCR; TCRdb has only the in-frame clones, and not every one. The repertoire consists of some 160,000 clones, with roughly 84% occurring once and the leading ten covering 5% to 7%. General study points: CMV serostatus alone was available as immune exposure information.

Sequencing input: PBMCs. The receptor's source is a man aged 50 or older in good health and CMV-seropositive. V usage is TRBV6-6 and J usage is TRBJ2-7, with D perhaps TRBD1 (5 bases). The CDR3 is CASSYSTGAYEQYF. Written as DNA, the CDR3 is TGTGCCAGCAGTTACTCCACAGGAGCCTACGAGCAGTACTTC.